The 27 T cell receptor beta chains below come from one sample, sequenced in a study of blood T cell repertoires in COVID-19. Clones were sequenced by immunoSEQ multiplex PCR, and TCRdb holds only the in-frame ones, with some missing. The repertoire holds some 190,000 clones, with 84% as singletons. The material sequenced was PBMCs or T cells enriched from blood (not recorded which). These receptors originate from a woman aged 25 to 39 who had been exposed to COVID-19.

V is TRBV12-3 or TRBV12-4 and J is TRBJ1-3; possible D gene TRBD1, 6 bases. The CDR3 sequence is 13 residues long. The V end was cut by 5 bases, the J end by 2 bases, with 7 bases between. CDR3 sequence: CASSRTAGNTIYF. The CDR3 DNA reads as TGTGCCAGCAGTCGGACAGCTGGAAACACCATATATTTT.

This sequence joins TRBV5-4 and TRBJ1-3; no reliable D call. In germline, CDR1 is SGHNT, CDR2 YYREEE (reference sequence). The CDR3 consists of 15 residues. The germline V and J ends were trimmed by 1 base and 0 bases, with 8 bases remaining between them. The CDR3 sequence: CASSLTPFSGNTIYF. In DNA, the CDR3 is TGTGCCAGCAGCTTGACACCTTTCTCTGGAAACACCATATATTTT.

The chain links TRBV2 to TRBJ2-7, with 9 positions matching TRBD1. Germline CDR1 is SNHLY and CDR2 is FYNNEI. Trimming removed 3 bases from V and 6 bases from J; junction bases left unmatched: 9. The CDR3 consists of 15 residues. The CDR3 is CASSDSRDRVGEQYF. The CDR3 DNA is TGTGCCAGCAGTGATTCACGGGACAGGGTGGGCGAGCAGTACTTC.

This chain uses TRBV19 with TRBJ2-7; the match to TRBD1 covers 7 bases. This CDR3 spans 15 amino acids. In germline, CDR1 is LNHDA, CDR2 SQIVND (reference sequence). V lost 5 bases and J lost 2; bases outside the gene matches: 9. The CDR3 here is CASSLLGTVTYEQYF. CDR3 in DNA: TGTGCCAGTAGTCTTTTAGGGACAGTTACCTACGAGCAGTACTTC.

V gene TRBV9 combines with J gene TRBJ2-5; possible D gene TRBD2, 6 bases. Germline CDR1 and CDR2: SGDLS and YYNGEE. The CDR3 spans 13 residues. Trimming pared 3 bases from V and 2 bases from J, leaving 8 bases between. This chain's CDR3 is CASSGGLQETQYF. The DNA for the CDR3 is TGTGCCAGCAGCGGGGGACTTCAAGAGACCCAGTACTTC.

This chain joins TRBV27 and TRBJ2-7; 8 nucleotides agree with TRBD1. This CDR3 region has 13 residues. The J segment lost 3 bases and the V segment lost 3 bases, leaving 1 base of the junction unmatched. Germline CDR1 and CDR2: MNHEY and SMNVEV (reference sequence). CDR3 nucleotide sequence: TGTGCCAGCAGTTTTGGACAGGGCTACGAGCAGTACTTC. Amino acids: CASSFGQGYEQYF.

The chain has TRBV7-2 and TRBJ2-5; possible D gene TRBD1, 6 bases. V lost 5 bases, J lost 5 bases, and 18 bases lay in between. The CDR3 extends over 15 amino acids. In germline, CDR1 is SGHTA, CDR2 FQGNSA. The CDR3: CASSLAWGRGETQYF. The CDR3 DNA reads as TGTGCCAGCAGCCTCGCGTGGGGGCGAGGGGAGACCCAGTACTTC.

This chain joins TRBV18 and TRBJ1-2; D is unresolved. The CDR3 loop spans 12 amino acids. V was pared by 5 bases and J by 4 bases, with 8 bases between. In germline, CDR1 is KGHSH, CDR2 LQKENI. For the CDR3, the DNA is TGTGCCAGCTCATTCAACACCTATGGCTACACCTTC. It codes for CASSFNTYGYTF.

The CDR3 sequence is CASSSGGHNTF. CDR3 sequence (DNA): TGTGCCAGCAGTTCGGGAGGTCATAACACCTTC. V and J are TRBV12-3 or TRBV12-4 and TRBJ1-2; D unresolved. The CDR3 sequence is 11 residues long. With 4 bases removed from V and 12 bases from J, the gap between germline ends came to 12 bases.

V and J are TRBV12-3 or TRBV12-4 and TRBJ2-7; D uncertain. Trimming pared 8 bases from V and 3 bases from J, leaving 5 bases between. CDR3 length: 10 residues. Written as DNA, the CDR3 is TGTGCCAGCGGCCTCTACGAGCAGTACTTC. As protein: CASGLYEQYF.

This chain uses TRBV7-9 with TRBJ1-2; D not certain. Trimming took off 5 bases at V and 6 bases at J, with 10 bases between the two ends. This CDR3 comprises 12 residues. Germline V lookup: CDR1 SEHNR, CDR2 FQNEAQ (reference sequence). DNA of the CDR3: TGTGCCAGCAGCCCTAGCCCCAATGGCTACACCTTC. Protein sequence: CASSPSPNGYTF.

This rearrangement joins TRBV9 to TRBJ1-6; D is possibly TRBD1 (5 bases). This CDR3 is 16 amino acids long. V shed 4 bases and J shed 0 bases, with 11 bases lying between them. CDR1 and CDR2 (germline): SGDLS, YYNGEE. CDR3 bases: TGTGCCAGCAGCCCCCGGGGGGGCTCCTATAATTCACCCCTCCACTTT. It is translated as CASSPRGGSYNSPLHF.

This clone was found once. This chain joins TRBV13 and TRBJ1-4; the match to TRBD1 covers 10 bases. CDR1 is PRHDT, CDR2 FYEKMQ, per germline (reference sequence). Trimming at V came to 6 bases and at J to 8 bases, leaving 12 bases not matched to a gene. CDR3 size: 16 residues. The DNA for the CDR3 is TGTGCCAGCAGACGTAGGAGGGACAGGGGATACGAAAAACTGTTTTTT. It codes for CASRRRRDRGYEKLFF.

This clone was recorded only once. The chain carries TRBV7-8 and TRBJ2-7; TRBD1 matches at 8 bases. Trimming took 4 bases from V and 4 from J; bases not matched to a gene: 6. This CDR3 comprises 14 residues. Germline loops: CDR1 SGHVS, CDR2 FQNEAQ. The CDR3 DNA reads as TGTGCCAGCAGCTCGACAGGGGCGGGTTACGAGCAGTACTTC. Protein product: CASSSTGAGYEQYF.

Note on this clone: Other nucleotide sequences from this sample produce the same CDR3. The chain recombines TRBV27 with TRBJ1-1; D remains unclear. Germline lookup yields CDR1 MNHEY and CDR2 SMNVEV (reference sequence). V dropped 3 bases and J dropped 5 bases, with 4 bases sitting between them. The CDR3 is 11 residues long. CDR3 sequence: CASSFGTEAFF. CDR3 coding DNA: TGTGCCAGCAGTTTCGGGACTGAAGCTTTCTTT.

This chain links TRBV18 with TRBJ2-6; 10 nucleotides line up with TRBD2. The V segment lost 7 bases and the J segment 2 bases; nucleotides outside the gene matches: 11. This CDR3 has 18 amino acids. The germline V gene encodes CDR1 KGHSH and CDR2 LQKENI. CDR3 bases: TGTGCCAGCTACGAGCGGGGGGGCTTTGTCGCTGGGGCCAACGTCCTGACTTTC. Amino acid sequence: CASYERGGFVAGANVLTF.

This clone occurred once. The chain recombines TRBV29-1 with TRBJ1-5, with D unclear. Germline V lookup: CDR1 SQVTM, CDR2 ANQGSEA. V shed 4 bases and J shed 7 bases, with 14 bases lying between them. The length of the CDR3 is 13 residues. CDR3 residues: CSVGTSWEQPQHF. CDR3 in DNA: TGCAGCGTTGGGACTTCGTGGGAACAGCCCCAGCATTTT.

The chain uses TRBV19 and TRBJ2-7, with 7 positions matching TRBD1. Germline-derived CDR1 and CDR2 are LNHDA and SQIVND (reference sequence). J gave up 1 base and V 6 bases, and 0 bases lay outside the gene matches. The CDR3 sequence is 12 residues long. As DNA, the CDR3 is TGTGCCAGTAGGGGACAGTCCTACGAGCAGTACTTC. Protein: CASRGQSYEQYF. Based on the CDR3 plus reference TRBV19 and TRBJ2-7, the full variable domain is DGGITQSPKYLFRKEGQNVTLSCEQNLNHDAMYWYRQDPGQGLRLIYYSQIVNDFQKGDIAEGYSVSREKKESFPLTVTSAQKNPTAFYLCASRGQSYEQYFGPGTRLTVT.

The chain has TRBV4-1 and TRBJ2-1; 8 bases are shared with TRBD2. This CDR3 has 17 amino acids. Germline CDR1 is MGHRA and CDR2 is YSYEKL. The junction had 5 bases not matched to a gene; V was cut back by 1 base and J by 0 bases. CDR3 sequence: CASSQATGGSSYNEQFF. In DNA, the CDR3 is TGCGCCAGCAGCCAAGCCACGGGGGGGAGCTCCTACAATGAGCAGTTCTTC.

The V call is TRBV6-1, the J call TRBJ1-2; D is uncertain. The CDR3 is 17 amino acids. Germline-derived CDR1 and CDR2 are MNHNS and SASEGT. Trimming removed 1 base from V and 3 bases from J, with 18 bases in between. CDR3 loop: CASSEGWVFVEDYGYTF. Here the CDR3 DNA reads TGTGCCAGCAGTGAAGGGTGGGTTTTTGTGGAGGACTATGGCTACACCTTC.

The chain employs TRBV19 and TRBJ2-7, with D unresolved. Looked up from germline, CDR1 is LNHDA and CDR2 is SQIVND (reference sequence). V dropped 1 base and J dropped 7 bases, with 5 bases sitting between them. CDR3 length: 11 residues. DNA of the CDR3: TGTGCCAGTAGTATAGGGCAGGAGCAGTACTTC. Amino acids: CASSIGQEQYF.

V is TRBV5-1 and J is TRBJ1-3; unclear D gene. Trimming removed 0 bases from V and 0 bases from J, with 7 bases in between. Germline values: CDR1 SGHRS, CDR2 YFSETQ. CDR3 length: 15 amino acids. CDR3 loop: CASSLVEGSGNTIYF. In DNA, the CDR3 is TGCGCCAGCAGCTTGGTCGAGGGCTCTGGAAACACCATATATTTT.

The rearrangement uses TRBV4-3 and TRBJ2-7; 9 nucleotides line up with TRBD1. CDR3 length equals 15 residues. Germline V lookup: CDR1 LGHNA, CDR2 YSLEER. V lost 0 bases and J lost 6; bases outside the gene matches: 6. CDR3 DNA: TGCGCCAGCAGCCAAGATTGGGGGACAGGGACCGAGCAGTACTTC. It specifies CASSQDWGTGTEQYF.

This chain connects TRBV7-2 to TRBJ1-5, with a tentative D call TRBD1 (5 bases). Germline V gene lookup returns CDR1 SGHTA and CDR2 FQGNSA. The CDR3 has 15 residues. V was cut by 1 base and J by 3 bases, with 10 bases left in between. The CDR3 DNA sequence: TGTGCCAGCAGCTTAGAGAGACAGCCCAATCAGCCCCAGCATTTT. Residues: CASSLERQPNQPQHF.

As regards this clone: Other DNA sequences in this sample translate to the same CDR3. V usage is TRBV7-3 and J usage is TRBJ1-2; D possibly corresponds to TRBD1 (5 bases). Trimming shortened V by 5 bases and J by 4 bases, and 11 bases separated the two germline ends. In germline, CDR1 is SGHTA, CDR2 FQGTGA. This CDR3 has 13 residues. The CDR3 protein is CASSPGGSYGYTF. CDR3 bases: TGTGCCAGCAGCCCCGGGGGGAGCTATGGCTACACCTTC.

The chain employs TRBV4-1 and TRBJ1-1; D is ambiguous. V dropped 0 bases and J dropped 2 bases, with 7 bases sitting between them. The CDR3 length is 14 residues. Germline-derived CDR1 and CDR2 are MGHRA and YSYEKL. CDR3 coding DNA: TGCGCCAGCAGCCAAGACTCAGGAAACACTGAAGCTTTCTTT. Its protein product is CASSQDSGNTEAFF.

The chain carries TRBV6-5 and TRBJ1-2; TRBD1 aligns across 7 bases. Germline values: CDR1 MNHEY, CDR2 SVGAGI. There are 14 residues in the CDR3. V dropped 8 bases and J dropped 2; count of bases not matched to a gene: 8. CDR3 in amino acids: CASGRTGGNYGYTF. The CDR3 bases are TGTGCCAGCGGAAGGACAGGAGGGAACTATGGCTACACCTTC.